These T cell receptor beta chains were read from a single sample in a study of blood T cells in healthy people across ages. TCRdb itself ran the 5' RACE reads through MiXCR, one entry per CDR3 protein. The data show roughly 1,800,000 distinct CDR3 sequences, with around half seen just once and about 2.1% held by the top ten. The sequencing input was blood. The receptor set was obtained from a middle-aged woman in good health. Each CDR3 is given with its conserved first and last residue. The order of the fields is V gene, J gene, D gene, clone size, CDR3 protein, CDR3 DNA. D genes are given only for firm matches. Clone size, where shown, is once, few, many, or a class for clones that have expanded.

V gene: TRBV5-4; J gene: TRBJ2-5; D gene: .; clone size: .; CDR3 protein: CASSFAAGETQYF; CDR3 DNA: TGTGCCAGCAGCTTCGCGGCTGGGGAGACCCAGTACTTC
V gene: TRBV20-1; J gene: TRBJ1-1; D gene: .; clone size: .; CDR3 protein: CSVGGRKNTEAFF; CDR3 DNA: TGCAGTGTTGGGGGACGGAAGAACACTGAAGCTTTCTTT
V gene: TRBV3-1; J gene: TRBJ2-3; D gene: .; clone size: .; CDR3 protein: CASSQDGRYTDTQYF; CDR3 DNA: TGTGCCAGCAGCCAAGATGGGCGATACACAGATACGCAGTATTTT
V gene: TRBV4-2; J gene: TRBJ2-3; D gene: TRBD1; clone size: few; CDR3 protein: CASSQNVDRIFTDTQYF; CDR3 DNA: TGTGCCAGCAGCCAGAACGTGGACAGGATATTCACAGATACGCAGTATTTT
V gene: TRBV20-1; J gene: TRBJ2-6; D gene: TRBD1; clone size: .; CDR3 protein: CSARQGARGANVLTF; CDR3 DNA: TGCAGTGCTAGACAGGGGGCGCGAGGGGCCAACGTCCTGACTTTC
V gene: TRBV20-1; J gene: TRBJ2-1; D gene: TRBD2; clone size: .; CDR3 protein: CSASPTAGSGLAGVYNEQFF; CDR3 DNA: TGCAGTGCTAGCCCTACGGCGGGTTCCGGGCTAGCGGGGGTCTACAATGAGCAGTTCTTC
V gene: TRBV27; J gene: TRBJ2-1; D gene: TRBD2; clone size: .; CDR3 protein: CASSLRILAGSYNEQFF; CDR3 DNA: TGTGCCAGCAGTTTAAGGATTCTAGCGGGGTCTTACAATGAGCAGTTCTTC
V gene: TRBV7-2; J gene: TRBJ1-1; D gene: .; clone size: .; CDR3 protein: CASSLTDMNTEAFF; CDR3 DNA: TGTGCCAGCAGCTTGACAGACATGAACACTGAAGCTTTCTTT
V gene: TRBV4-1; J gene: TRBJ2-6; D gene: .; clone size: .; CDR3 protein: CASSQVGLSGTGANVLTF; CDR3 DNA: TGCGCCAGCAGCCAAGTGGGATTGTCGGGGACCGGGGCCAACGTCCTGACTTTC
V gene: TRBV20-1; J gene: TRBJ2-5; D gene: .; clone size: .; CDR3 protein: CSAGPDAQETQYF; CDR3 DNA: TGCAGTGCGGGTCCGGATGCCCAAGAGACCCAGTACTTC
V gene: TRBV12-3/TRBV12-4; J gene: TRBJ2-4; D gene: .; clone size: .; CDR3 protein: CASTFSNIQYF; CDR3 DNA: TGTGCCAGCACCTTCTCAAACATTCAGTACTTC
V gene: TRBV13; J gene: TRBJ2-1; D gene: TRBD2; clone size: few; CDR3 protein: CASSLRGLAGGKNEQFF; CDR3 DNA: TGTGCCAGCAGCTTAAGGGGACTAGCGGGGGGGAAGAATGAGCAGTTCTTC
V gene: TRBV28; J gene: TRBJ2-3; D gene: .; clone size: .; CDR3 protein: CAGGYSGLSLDTQYF; CDR3 DNA: TGTGCAGGGGGATATAGCGGGTTGTCGTTGGATACGCAGTATTTT
V gene: TRBV20-1; J gene: TRBJ1-5; D gene: .; clone size: few; CDR3 protein: CSATGSGINQPQHF; CDR3 DNA: TGCAGTGCCACGGGGTCAGGGATCAATCAGCCCCAGCATTTT
V gene: TRBV10-3; J gene: TRBJ1-1; D gene: .; clone size: .; CDR3 protein: CAISGLGLITEAFF; CDR3 DNA: TGTGCCATCAGTGGATTGGGGTTGATCACTGAAGCTTTCTTT
V gene: TRBV4-3; J gene: TRBJ1-1; D gene: .; clone size: .; CDR3 protein: CASSNPGIMNTEAFF; CDR3 DNA: TGCGCCAGCAGCAACCCGGGGATCATGAACACTGAAGCTTTCTTT
V gene: TRBV12-3/TRBV12-4; J gene: TRBJ2-1; D gene: TRBD1; clone size: few; CDR3 protein: CASSEQGSFSSEQFF; CDR3 DNA: TGTGCCAGCAGTGAACAGGGGTCCTTTAGTAGTGAGCAGTTCTTC
V gene: TRBV9; J gene: TRBJ2-1; D gene: TRBD1; clone size: few; CDR3 protein: CASSVATGGYNEQFF; CDR3 DNA: TGTGCCAGCAGCGTAGCTACAGGGGGATACAATGAGCAGTTCTTC
V gene: TRBV4-3; J gene: TRBJ2-7; D gene: .; clone size: few; CDR3 protein: CASSQVWGAYEQYF; CDR3 DNA: TGCGCCAGCAGCCAAGTTTGGGGGGCCTACGAGCAGTACTTC
V gene: TRBV12-3/TRBV12-4; J gene: TRBJ2-7; D gene: TRBD2; clone size: .; CDR3 protein: CASSFSGPSYEQYF; CDR3 DNA: TGTGCCAGCAGTTTTAGCGGGCCCTCCTACGAGCAGTACTTC
V gene: TRBV7-8; J gene: TRBJ1-2; D gene: TRBD1; clone size: .; CDR3 protein: CASSLLDRVVDGYTF; CDR3 DNA: TGTGCCAGCAGCCTACTAGACAGGGTTGTCGATGGCTACACCTTC
V gene: TRBV27; J gene: TRBJ2-7; D gene: .; clone size: .; CDR3 protein: CASRAWEEGNEQYF; CDR3 DNA: TGTGCCAGCCGCGCATGGGAGGAGGGAAATGAGCAGTACTTC
V gene: TRBV7-2; J gene: TRBJ2-7; D gene: .; clone size: few; CDR3 protein: CASSSTSDHYEQYF; CDR3 DNA: TGTGCCAGCAGCTCGACCTCGGACCACTACGAGCAGTACTTC
V gene: TRBV9; J gene: TRBJ2-7; D gene: .; clone size: .; CDR3 protein: CASSATNYEQYF; CDR3 DNA: TGTGCCAGCAGCGCCACGAACTACGAGCAGTACTTC
V gene: TRBV28; J gene: TRBJ2-5; D gene: .; clone size: few; CDR3 protein: CATDEGGGARETQYF; CDR3 DNA: TGTGCTACCGATGAGGGAGGGGGGGCCAGGGAGACCCAGTACTTC
V gene: TRBV20-1; J gene: TRBJ2-7; D gene: TRBD1; clone size: .; CDR3 protein: CSARDHPRPGQGYEQYF; CDR3 DNA: TGCAGTGCTAGAGATCATCCGCGACCGGGACAGGGTTACGAGCAGTACTTC
V gene: TRBV6-2/TRBV6-3; J gene: TRBJ1-6; D gene: .; clone size: .; CDR3 protein: CASSYSTASSYNSPLHF; CDR3 DNA: TGTGCCAGCAGTTACTCGACAGCAAGCTCCTATAATTCACCCCTCCACTTT
V gene: TRBV12-3/TRBV12-4; J gene: TRBJ2-7; D gene: TRBD2; clone size: .; CDR3 protein: CASSLPSSGEGEQYF; CDR3 DNA: TGTGCCAGCAGTTTACCGTCCTCTGGGGAGGGCGAGCAGTACTTC
V gene: TRBV18; J gene: TRBJ2-3; D gene: .; clone size: once; CDR3 protein: CASSPEAAPDTQYF; CDR3 DNA: TGTGCCAGCTCTCCCGAGGCAGCTCCAGATACGCAGTATTTT
V gene: TRBV20-1; J gene: TRBJ2-4; D gene: TRBD1; clone size: .; CDR3 protein: CSAEDRVAKNIQYF; CDR3 DNA: TGCAGTGCTGAGGACAGGGTGGCCAAAAACATTCAGTACTTC
V gene: TRBV7-2; J gene: TRBJ2-3; D gene: .; clone size: .; CDR3 protein: CASSWDSPTDTQYF; CDR3 DNA: TGTGCCAGCAGTTGGGACTCCCCCACAGATACGCAGTATTTT
V gene: TRBV15; J gene: TRBJ2-6; D gene: .; clone size: .; CDR3 protein: CATSRDLSALSGANVLTF; CDR3 DNA: TGTGCCACCAGCAGAGACCTATCGGCCCTCTCTGGGGCCAACGTCCTGACTTTC
V gene: TRBV7-2; J gene: TRBJ2-3; D gene: TRBD2; clone size: .; CDR3 protein: CASSPGGLAGGRDTQYF; CDR3 DNA: TGTGCCAGCAGCCCCGGGGGACTAGCGGGGGGGCGTGATACGCAGTATTTT
V gene: TRBV6-1; J gene: TRBJ2-1; D gene: TRBD2; clone size: few; CDR3 protein: CASSEIYWGLAGDEQFF; CDR3 DNA: TGTGCCAGCAGTGAAATTTATTGGGGACTAGCGGGGGATGAGCAGTTCTTC
V gene: TRBV6-5; J gene: TRBJ2-5; D gene: .; clone size: .; CDR3 protein: CASSHLGGRETQYF; CDR3 DNA: TGTGCCAGCAGCCACCTGGGGGGCCGGGAGACCCAGTACTTC
V gene: TRBV12-3/TRBV12-4; J gene: TRBJ1-2; D gene: .; clone size: .; CDR3 protein: CASSDTVIYGYTF; CDR3 DNA: TGTGCCAGCAGTGATACAGTTATCTATGGCTACACCTTC
V gene: TRBV24-1; J gene: TRBJ1-5; D gene: .; clone size: few; CDR3 protein: CATKGGPQHF; CDR3 DNA: TGTGCCACCAAGGGTGGGCCCCAGCATTTT
V gene: TRBV4-3; J gene: TRBJ1-5; D gene: .; clone size: .; CDR3 protein: CASSQDWGSGSNQPQHF; CDR3 DNA: TGCGCCAGCAGCCAAGATTGGGGGAGTGGAAGCAATCAGCCCCAGCATTTT
V gene: TRBV14; J gene: TRBJ2-5; D gene: TRBD1; clone size: .; CDR3 protein: CASSSLQGAKETQYF; CDR3 DNA: TGTGCCAGCAGCTCATTACAGGGGGCAAAGGAGACCCAGTACTTC
V gene: TRBV10-3; J gene: TRBJ2-7; D gene: TRBD2; clone size: few; CDR3 protein: CAISDRGETYEQYF; CDR3 DNA: TGTGCCATCAGTGATCGGGGGGAGACCTACGAGCAGTACTTC
V gene: TRBV7-2; J gene: TRBJ2-3; D gene: TRBD2; clone size: .; CDR3 protein: CASSSRDYPLGADTQYF; CDR3 DNA: TGTGCCAGCAGCTCACGGGACTACCCTTTGGGAGCAGATACGCAGTATTTT
V gene: TRBV6-5; J gene: TRBJ2-7; D gene: .; clone size: few; CDR3 protein: CASSGWGAHEQYF; CDR3 DNA: TGTGCCAGCAGTGGATGGGGGGCCCACGAGCAGTACTTC
V gene: TRBV29-1; J gene: TRBJ1-2; D gene: .; clone size: .; CDR3 protein: CSVERVAGNHYGYTF; CDR3 DNA: TGCAGCGTGGAAAGGGTCGCCGGGAATCACTATGGCTACACCTTC
V gene: TRBV20-1; J gene: TRBJ2-5; D gene: .; clone size: .; CDR3 protein: CSARDLVGLPKETQYF; CDR3 DNA: TGCAGTGCTAGAGATCTCGTGGGGTTGCCCAAAGAGACCCAGTACTTC
V gene: TRBV20-1; J gene: TRBJ2-7; D gene: .; clone size: few; CDR3 protein: CSALAPRTTEQYF; CDR3 DNA: TGCAGTGCCCTAGCCCCCCGAACCACCGAGCAGTACTTC
V gene: TRBV5-1; J gene: TRBJ1-2; D gene: .; clone size: many; CDR3 protein: CASSLAQGDGYTF; CDR3 DNA: TGCGCCAGCAGCTTGGCTCAGGGTGATGGCTACACCTTC
V gene: TRBV9; J gene: TRBJ2-1; D gene: .; clone size: .; CDR3 protein: CASSAGVAGYNEQFF; CDR3 DNA: TGTGCCAGCAGCGCGGGGGTCGCGGGTTACAATGAGCAGTTCTTC
V gene: TRBV4-2; J gene: TRBJ1-2; D gene: TRBD1; clone size: .; CDR3 protein: CASSQEHSGGYGYTF; CDR3 DNA: TGTGCCAGCAGCCAAGAGCACTCAGGGGGCTATGGCTACACCTTC
V gene: TRBV5-1; J gene: TRBJ2-5; D gene: .; clone size: once; CDR3 protein: CASSHARPQETQYF; CDR3 DNA: TGCGCCAGCAGCCATGCGAGGCCTCAAGAGACCCAGTACTTC
V gene: TRBV27; J gene: TRBJ1-1; D gene: TRBD1; clone size: .; CDR3 protein: CASTRDRGRNTEAFF; CDR3 DNA: TGTGCCAGCACCCGGGACAGGGGGCGAAACACTGAAGCTTTCTTT